Described below is a single T cell receptor beta chain sequence and its context. What this receptor recognizes is not known. No per-base quality is available; no much larger clone lies one base away. The sample contains more than one DNA sequence encoding this CDR3. TCR CDR3 regions were amplified from genomic DNA by multiplex PCR using the deep immunoSEQ assay. Genomic DNA extracted from each cell subset was distributed evenly over all wells of several immunoSEQ 96-well plates, and each plate served as one replicate. Each replicate PCR for sorted subsets received roughly 0.2 ug genomic DNA, equal to tens of thousands of T cell genomes. Purified libraries were quantified with a Qubit 3.0 fluorometer, sized on a Bioanalyzer 2100, and re-quantified with the KAPA Library Quantification kit. A separate single-read 150-cycle Illumina NextSeq 550 flow cell was used to sequence each immunoSEQ 96-well plate. Per the authors' processing: Because the immunoSEQ output held only junctional sequences and lacked quality scores, the filtering could not match the filtering applied to full-length reads. Sequences were annotated with PyIR, a Python wrapper for IgBLAST v1.9, and V/J genes and CDR3 were assigned using IMGT germline references. Reads were removed for weak V/J assignments (E-value above 1e-6), missing CDR3, stop codons, out-of-frame junctions, or ambiguous translated residues. V3J clonotypes were defined as sequences sharing an identical inferred V gene, J gene, and CDR3 amino acid sequence. Percentage overlap between repertoires was computed as shared unique clonotypes divided by the size of the smaller repertoire. RTK rarefaction, the Chao1 estimator, and Recon v2.1 estimates of unobserved clonotypes were used to assess repertoire richness. OLGA was used to compute generation probabilities for all TCRbeta clonotypes that the gDNA method yielded from a handful of donors. As stored in TCRdb, this immuneACCESS dataset retains in-frame rearrangements with V and J assigned. A fraction of the clones does not appear; measured against another copy, unresolved V genes explain less than half of the discrepancy, and the remainder lacks a known reason. The DNA was the basis for D and trimming; V, J and clone size are from that table. The sample table contains 2 million to 2.5 million clones; only one count was recorded for under 95% of them. The leading ten clones occupy 0.36% of the sample.

Donors were healthy HIV-negative adults with no recently reported acute infections or vaccinations. Only Caucasian adults living in Nashville, Tennessee, USA were represented among the donors. Magnetic negative selection was used to enrich CD4+ T cells, after which naive cells were positively selected on CD45RA and the negative fraction became the memory subset. Blood was obtained by leukapheresis, after which PBMCs were separated by Ficoll-Histopaque density gradient centrifugation and cryopreserved in liquid nitrogen vapor phase. Analytical flow cytometry was used to check the purity and quantity of each magnetically sorted T cell population. Each sorted fraction had its genomic DNA isolated and then quantified by UV absorbance on a Nanodrop 2000c. These data originate in a study of shared clonotypes between healthy human individuals (dated by TCRdb to the early 2020s). Context from the whole study: A couple of women and a few men aged 18 to 49 years were included in the cohort. For each donor, CD4 naive and CD4 memory were each run on three plates, CD8 naive on two plates, and CD8 memory on one plate. Each donor's leukapheresis produced roughly between roughly 0.94 and 9.5 billion PBMCs. To increase sequencing depth and limit assay-specific biases, different laboratories used diverse techniques to prepare libraries and sequence TCR repertoires. The study deeply sequenced blood TCR repertoires of several healthy adults to estimate repertoire size and the extent of clonotype sharing between individuals. Points the paper makes about the study in general: The small number of donors limited the genetic and exposure-history diversity represented. Rarefaction of sorted-subset datasets indicated incomplete sequencing despite the large sequencing depth. Sharing across a few donors was observed for about 5% of naive CD4, over 3% of naive CD8, about 2.5% of memory CD4, and around 0.44% of memory CD8 clonotypes. Higher generation probabilities were observed for clonotypes shared by all four sorted-subset donors than for non-shared clonotypes. Sampling was restricted to blood, and TCR repertoires in tissue are likely to differ from TCR repertoires in blood. Naive subsets generally had larger estimated clonotype richness than memory subsets. Based on pairwise subsampling, the degree of clonotype sharing among donors was expected to be affected by sequencing depth.

Trimming takes 0 bases from V and 5 bases from J, and the germline ends sit 7 bases apart. Sequences MNHEY (CDR1) and SVGAGI (CDR2) are obtained from the germline V gene. From cysteine to phenylalanine, the CDR3 is 13 amino acids long. Kept here is only the CDR3 DNA, which spans 39 bases and is read in frame from base 1. This clonotype was sampled from a man between 18 and 35 years old in good health. Some clones in this sample may be carry-over from other donors' samples. In this chain, TRBV6-5 is recombined with TRBJ2-5; the D gene assignment is perhaps TRBD1 or TRBD2, with each matching 5 bases. The sample comprised naive CD4+ T cells from PBMCs. The cell subset or site label corresponds to: CD45RA+ positively selected. The base sequence is TGTGCCAGCAGTTACTCTTGGGGGGAGACCCAGTACTTC. It codes for CASSYSWGETQYF.